Below, 27 T cell receptor beta chains from the same sample are listed, as sequenced in a study of T cells after somatic rescue of genetic block. Sequenced by immunoSEQ multiplex PCR; TCRdb stores in-frame clones only, minus some. The table shows approximately 14,000 clones, with less than 75% occurring only once. Source material: peripheral blood mononuclear cells (PBMCs). The source is a man between 18 and 29 years old.

V is TRBV6-5 and J is TRBJ1-2, with TRBD1 matching over 8 bases. V dropped 2 bases and J dropped 1; count of bases not matched to a gene: 3. This CDR3 is 15 amino acids long. Germline loops: CDR1 MNHEY, CDR2 SVGAGI. CDR3 nucleotides: TGTGCCAGCAGTTACGGGACAGGAGTTAACTATGGCTACACCTTC. Translated: CASSYGTGVNYGYTF.

The chain carries TRBV18 and TRBJ2-1; the D is unclear. The germline CDR1 and CDR2 sequences are KGHSH and LQKENI. The ends were cut back, 3 bases at V and 9 bases at J, with 6 bases in the middle. The CDR3 totals 11 residues. In nucleotides, the CDR3 is TGTGCCAGCTCACCGGAAGGTGAGCAGTTCTTC. Protein sequence: CASSPEGEQFF.

The J gene is TRBJ1-6, the V gene TRBV6-5; D ambiguous. Germline V gene sequence: CDR1 MNHEY, CDR2 SVGAGI. V was clipped by 0 bases and J by 0 bases, with 6 bases between them. This CDR3 spans 16 amino acids. As DNA, the CDR3 is TGTGCCAGCAGTTACTCGAAAAGCTCCTATAATTCACCCCTCCACTTT. It translates to CASSYSKSSYNSPLHF.

This clone was detected only a few times. The CDR3 spells CASSQLAGVYNEQFF. DNA of the CDR3: TGTGCCAGCAGCCAACTAGCGGGAGTCTACAATGAGCAGTTCTTC. The chain joins TRBV4-2 to TRBJ2-1; TRBD2 aligns across 10 bases. V was clipped by 2 bases and J by 3 bases; unmatched bases: 1. The CDR3 contains 15 residues. CDR1 is LGHNA, CDR2 YNFKEQ, per germline.

This clone was recorded once. This rearrangement joins TRBV19 to TRBJ2-1, with 10 bases lining up with TRBD2. The CDR3 sequence is 14 residues long. Germline V gives CDR1 LNHDA, CDR2 SQIVND (reference sequence). V was clipped by 4 bases and J by 7 bases; unmatched bases: 4. DNA for the CDR3: TGTGCCAGTAGTAGTCAGCGGGGGGGGAATGAGCAGTTCTTC. Its protein is CASSSQRGGNEQFF.

Concerning this clone: One end of the junction is discordant with germline, which a read error may explain. The V gene is TRBV19, the J gene TRBJ2-3; D remains ambiguous. The germline CDR1 and CDR2 sequences are LNHDA and SQIVND (reference sequence). CDR3 length: 13 amino acids. CDR3 loop: CASSMSSTDTQYF. For the CDR3, the DNA is TGTGCCAGTAGTATGAGTAGCACCGATACGCAGTATTTT.

The chain uses TRBV14 and TRBJ2-7; D may be TRBD2 (5 bases). The CDR3 is made up of 15 amino acids. Per the germline V gene, CDR1 is SGHDN and CDR2 is FVKESK. V dropped 4 bases and J dropped 3 bases, with 16 bases sitting between them. The CDR3 reads CASSRDRTGFYEQYF. Here the CDR3 DNA reads TGTGCCAGCAGCCGAGATAGGACTGGCTTCTACGAGCAGTACTTC.

V and J are TRBV5-7 and TRBJ1-3, with TRBD1 matching over 11 bases. TRBV5-7 is annotated as an ORF whose role is uncertain. The V and J ends lost 2 bases and 0 bases, in that order; junction bases with no gene match: 10. The CDR3 sequence is 19 residues long. The CDR3 loop reads CASSFPVPGQGGSGNTIYF. Written as DNA, the CDR3 is TGTGCCAGCAGCTTCCCGGTTCCGGGACAGGGGGGCTCTGGAAACACCATATATTTT.

The V and J genes are TRBV18 and TRBJ2-7; D uncertain. The CDR3 covers 12 residues. Germline V gene data show CDR1 as KGHSH and CDR2 as LQKENI. V was trimmed by 6 bases and J by 2 bases, leaving 8 bases between them. The CDR3 nucleotides are TGTGCCAGCTCCCACAACCCCTACGAGCAGTACTTC. It is translated as CASSHNPYEQYF.

J is TRBJ2-3 and V is TRBV10-1; D perhaps matches TRBD2 (6 bases). Trimming shortened V by 0 bases and J by 4 bases, and 29 bases separated the two germline ends. Germline loops: CDR1 WNHNN, CDR2 SYGVQD (reference sequence). The CDR3 loop spans 21 amino acids. The CDR3 loop is CASSESMGGGSEPHTADTQYF. For the CDR3, the DNA is TGCGCCAGCAGTGAGTCGATGGGGGGTGGTTCGGAGCCTCATACGGCAGATACGCAGTATTTT.

The DNA of the CDR3 is TGTGCCAGCAGCGTACGTGAGGGACTTCCCTACGAGCAGTACTTC. Translating it yields CASSVREGLPYEQYF. V and J are TRBV9 and TRBJ2-7; D might be TRBD2 (6 bases). This CDR3 has 15 amino acids. Trimming left V 1 base short and J 2 bases short, with 13 bases between. Germline CDR1 and CDR2: SGDLS and YYNGEE.

The V and J genes are TRBV11-2 and TRBJ2-3; D may be TRBD2 (5 bases). Trimming cost V 6 bases and J 1 base, with 17 bases left between them. The CDR3 contains 16 residues. Germline values: CDR1 SGHAT, CDR2 FQNNGV. DNA for the CDR3: TGTGCCAGCAGTCTCGGGGAGTTGGCTCGCACAGATACGCAGTATTTT. It codes for CASSLGELARTDTQYF. Full variable domain (missing parts from reference TRBV11-2 and TRBJ2-3): EAGVAQSPRYKIIEKRQSVAFWCNPISGHATLYWYQQILGQGPKLLIQFQNNGVVDDSQLPKDRFSAERLKGVDSTLKIQPAKLEDSAVYLCASSLGELARTDTQYFGPGTRLTVL.

This clone appeared once. The chain recombines TRBV10-3 with TRBJ2-7; the match to TRBD1 covers 8 bases. Germline V gene lookup returns CDR1 ENHRY and CDR2 SYGVKD. V shed 6 bases, J shed 4 bases, and the junction held 5 bases outside the gene matches. The CDR3 runs 13 residues. The CDR3 nucleotides read TGTGCCATCAGGGCAGGACAGGGATACGAGCAGTACTTC. Its protein is CAIRAGQGYEQYF.

This chain joins TRBV19 and TRBJ2-7; maybe TRBD1 (6 bases). The germline V gene has CDR1 LNHDA and CDR2 SQIVND (reference sequence). The CDR3 totals 14 residues. The V end was cut by 4 bases, the J end by 3 bases, with 13 bases between. CDR3 in amino acids: CASSTGHVNYEQYF. In DNA, the CDR3 is TGTGCCAGTAGTACGGGACACGTGAACTACGAGCAGTACTTC.

V is TRBV18 and J is TRBJ2-7; 11 bases are shared with TRBD1. Germline V gene lookup returns CDR1 KGHSH and CDR2 LQKENI. The V segment lost 6 bases and the J segment 2 bases; nucleotides outside the gene matches: 6. This CDR3 comprises 15 residues. Here the CDR3 DNA reads TGTGCCAGCTCTGCCGGGACAGGGGGGACCTACGAGCAGTACTTC. Its translation is CASSAGTGGTYEQYF.

This clone has a handful of counts. The chain links TRBV7-9 to TRBJ1-5; no firm D call. Germline V gene sequence: CDR1 SEHNR, CDR2 FQNEAQ (reference sequence). This CDR3 contains 17 residues. V lost 3 bases and J 3 bases, leaving 18 bases between the germline ends. The CDR3 DNA sequence: TGTGCCAGCAGCTTTATAGGGATGGGAGGGTTCAATCAGCCCCAGCATTTT. Protein: CASSFIGMGGFNQPQHF. Using reference TRBV7-9 and TRBJ1-5 for the parts outside the CDR3, the full variable domain is DTGVSQNPRHKITKRGQNVTFRCDPISEHNRLYWYRQTLGQGPEFLTYFQNEAQLEKSRLLSDRFSAERPKGSFSTLEIQRTEQGDSAMYLCASSFIGMGGFNQPQHFGDGTRLSIL.

The chain uses TRBV28 and TRBJ1-5, with D tentatively TRBD1 (6 bases). CDR1 is MDHEN and CDR2 is SYDVKM in the germline V gene. Trimming cost V 3 bases and J 6 bases, with 15 bases left between them. The CDR3 consists of 15 residues. CDR3 in amino acids: CASSFPDRLIQPQHF. The CDR3 coding sequence is TGTGCCAGCAGTTTCCCCGACAGGTTAATTCAGCCCCAGCATTTT.

On this clone itself: Because the CDR3 is missing its conserved closing phenylalanine or tryptophan, this is likely a read error. Because the CDR3's place on the DNA is in doubt, the DNA is left out and the CDR3 is given as listed by TCRdb. This chain connects TRBV4-1 to TRBJ2-3; the D call in the table, TRBD2, was not verified against the DNA. The germline V gene encodes CDR1 MGHRA and CDR2 YSYEKL. The CDR3 is 13 residues long, counting both termini. CDR3 in amino acids: CASSQKLAGPGVY.

The J gene is TRBJ2-2, the V gene TRBV18; 9 positions agree with TRBD1. The germline gives CDR1 KGHSH, CDR2 LQKENI. With 0 bases clipped from V and 7 bases from J, the junction kept 6 bases outside the gene matches. The CDR3 length is 16 residues. The CDR3: CASSPPGQGRIGELFF. The CDR3 nucleotides read TGTGCCAGCTCACCACCGGGACAGGGACGTATCGGGGAGCTGTTTTTT.

J is TRBJ2-7 and V is TRBV5-1; perhaps TRBD2 as D (6 bases). Germline V CDR1 and CDR2: SGHRS, YFSETQ. This CDR3 is 15 amino acids long. With 0 bases removed from V and 6 bases from J, the gap between germline ends came to 16 bases. The CDR3 nucleotides read TGCGCCAGCAGCTTGGATACGGGAGAATCGATCGAGCAGTACTTC. Protein sequence: CASSLDTGESIEQYF.

The chain links TRBV30 to TRBJ2-5; D unclear. The CDR3 is 14 residues long. Germline V CDR1 and CDR2: GTSNPN, SVGIG (reference sequence). V was cut by 4 bases and J by 3 bases, with 15 bases left in between. CDR3 sequence reads: CAWIPPAAEETQYF. CDR3 in DNA: TGTGCCTGGATCCCCCCGGCTGCTGAAGAGACCCAGTACTTC.

The genes are TRBV5-1 and TRBJ2-5; D gene uncertain. The CDR3 sequence is 14 residues long. The V gene's germline CDR1 is SGHRS and CDR2 YFSETQ. Trimming stripped 2 bases from V and 3 bases from J, with 11 bases between. The CDR3 loop is CASSFVAQEETQYF. CDR3 DNA: TGCGCCAGCAGCTTCGTGGCCCAAGAAGAGACCCAGTACTTC. The complete variable domain, with remaining parts taken from reference TRBV5-1 and TRBJ2-5, reads KAGVTQTPRYLIKTRGQQVTLSCSPISGHRSVSWYQQTPGQGLQFLFEYFSETQRNKGNFPGRFSGRQFSNSRSEMNVSTLELGDSALYLCASSFVAQEETQYFGPGTRLLVL.

The V call is TRBV5-6, the J call TRBJ1-2; D gene unclear. The CDR3 runs to 14 residues. Germline lookup yields CDR1 SGHDT and CDR2 YYEEEE. Trimming left V 0 bases short and J 4 bases short, with 10 bases between. CDR3: CASSLGWVGYGYTF. CDR3 sequence (DNA): TGTGCCAGCAGCTTGGGATGGGTGGGCTATGGCTACACCTTC.

This clone was counted once. This rearrangement joins TRBV28 to TRBJ2-3; 8 bases fit TRBD2. The CDR3 consists of 15 residues. Germline V gene data show CDR1 as MDHEN and CDR2 as SYDVKM. V lost 6 bases, J lost 3 bases, and 8 bases stayed unmatched. CDR3 coding DNA: TGTGCCAGCAGCCGGACTAGCTTACGGACAGATACGCAGTATTTT. Amino acid sequence: CASSRTSLRTDTQYF.

This chain joins TRBV5-4 and TRBJ2-7; 8 nucleotides align to TRBD1. CDR1 and CDR2 (germline): SGHNT, YYREEE (reference sequence). V shed 3 bases, J shed 2 bases, and the junction held 7 bases outside the gene matches. The CDR3 has 15 residues. The DNA of the CDR3 is TGTGCCAGCAGCTCGTCCCAGGGGGCCCCCTACGAGCAGTACTTC. This encodes CASSSSQGAPYEQYF. Full variable domain (remainder filled in from reference TRBV5-4 and TRBJ2-7): ETGVTQSPTHLIKTRGQQVTLRCSSQSGHNTVSWYQQALGQGPQFIFQYYREEENGRGNFPPRFSGLQFPNYSSELNVNALELDDSALYLCASSSSQGAPYEQYFGPGTRLTVT.

This clone has just a few counts. The chain joins TRBV11-2 to TRBJ2-7; D gene ambiguous. CDR1 and CDR2 (germline): SGHAT, FQNNGV. V lost 5 bases to trimming and J lost 4 bases, with 9 bases between them. The CDR3 contains 12 residues. The CDR3 region is CASSPKGYEQYF. As DNA, the CDR3 is TGTGCCAGCAGCCCCAAAGGTTACGAGCAGTACTTC.

This clone was observed many times. The chain recombines TRBV10-3 with TRBJ2-7; the match to TRBD1 covers 11 bases. The germline V gene encodes CDR1 ENHRY and CDR2 SYGVKD. V shed 5 bases, J shed 5 bases, and the junction held 5 bases outside the gene matches. This CDR3 is 14 amino acids long. Written as DNA, the CDR3 is TGTGCCATCAGTTCCTCGGGACAGGGGGACGAGCAGTACTTC. It is translated as CAISSSGQGDEQYF.